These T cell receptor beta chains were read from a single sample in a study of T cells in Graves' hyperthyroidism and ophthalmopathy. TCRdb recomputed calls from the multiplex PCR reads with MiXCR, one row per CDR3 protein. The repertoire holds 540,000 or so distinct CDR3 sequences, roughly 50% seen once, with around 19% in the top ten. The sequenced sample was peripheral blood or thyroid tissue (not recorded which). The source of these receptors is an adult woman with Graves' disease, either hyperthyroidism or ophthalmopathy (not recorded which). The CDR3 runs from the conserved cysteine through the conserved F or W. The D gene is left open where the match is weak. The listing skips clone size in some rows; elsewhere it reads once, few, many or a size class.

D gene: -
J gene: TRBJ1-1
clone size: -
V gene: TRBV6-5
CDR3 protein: CASRSSTGGMAEAFF
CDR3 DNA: TGTGCCAGCAGAAGCTCGACGGGGGGTATGGCTGAAGCTTTCTTT

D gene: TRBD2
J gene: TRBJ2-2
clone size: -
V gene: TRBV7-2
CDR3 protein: CASSLVRGGRGELFF
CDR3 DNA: TGTGCCAGCAGCTTAGTACGCGGGGGGCGCGGTGAGCTGTTTTTT

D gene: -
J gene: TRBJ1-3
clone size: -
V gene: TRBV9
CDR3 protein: CASSVGERNTIYF
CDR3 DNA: TGTGCCAGCAGCGTAGGGGAGCGGAACACCATATATTTT

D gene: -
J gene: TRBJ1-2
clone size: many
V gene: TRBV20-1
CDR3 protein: CSARDPGGPSYGYTF
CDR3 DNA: TGCAGTGCTAGAGACCCTGGGGGACCGAGTTATGGCTACACCTTC

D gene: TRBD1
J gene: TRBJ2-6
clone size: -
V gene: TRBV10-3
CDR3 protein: CAITGTGATEAF
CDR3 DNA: TGTGCCATCACCGGGACAGGGGCAACTGAAGCTTTC

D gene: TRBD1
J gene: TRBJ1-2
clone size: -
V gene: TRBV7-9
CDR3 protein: CASSSLQGDRYYGYTF
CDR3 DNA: TGTGCCAGCAGCTCATTACAGGGGGACAGGTACTATGGCTACACCTTC

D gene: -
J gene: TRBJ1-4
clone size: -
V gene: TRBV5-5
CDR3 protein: CASIRPRGGEKLFF
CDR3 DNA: TGTGCCAGCATCCGTCCCAGGGGCGGAGAAAAACTGTTTTTT

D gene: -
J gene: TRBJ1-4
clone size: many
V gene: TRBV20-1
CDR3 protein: CSVGMGANEKLFF
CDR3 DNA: TGCAGTGTTGGTATGGGAGCTAATGAAAAACTGTTTTTT

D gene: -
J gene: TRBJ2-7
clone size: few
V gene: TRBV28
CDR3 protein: CASSFFRDGEQYF
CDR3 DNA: TGTGCCAGCAGTTTTTTCAGGGATGGCGAGCAGTACTTC

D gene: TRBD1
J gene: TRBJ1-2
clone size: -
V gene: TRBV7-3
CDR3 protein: CASSFYGQGGGYTF
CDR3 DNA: TGTGCCAGCAGCTTCTACGGACAGGGGGGCGGCTACACCTTC

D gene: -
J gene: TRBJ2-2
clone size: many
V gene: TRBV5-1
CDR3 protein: CASTYQSSNTGELFF
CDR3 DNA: TGCGCCAGCACGTACCAGTCTTCGAACACCGGGGAGCTGTTTTTT

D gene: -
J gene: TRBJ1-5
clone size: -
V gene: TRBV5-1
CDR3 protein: CASSLSRGARGQPQHF
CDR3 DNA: TGCGCCAGCAGCTTGAGTCGGGGGGCGCGTGGTCAGCCCCAGCATTTT

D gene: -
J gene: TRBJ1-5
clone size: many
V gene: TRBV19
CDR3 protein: CASSWGVSNQPQHF
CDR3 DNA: TGTGCCAGTAGTTGGGGAGTTAGCAATCAGCCCCAGCATTTT

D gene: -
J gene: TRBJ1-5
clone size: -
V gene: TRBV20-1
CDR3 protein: CSATGTFSNQPQHF
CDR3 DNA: TGCAGTGCTACCGGGACGTTCAGCAATCAGCCCCAGCATTTT

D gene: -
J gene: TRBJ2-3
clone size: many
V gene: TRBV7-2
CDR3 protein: CASSESGDTQYF
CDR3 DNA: TGTGCCAGCAGCGAGAGCGGAGATACGCAGTATTTT

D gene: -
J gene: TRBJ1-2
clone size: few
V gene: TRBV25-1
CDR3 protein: CASRYGANYGYTF
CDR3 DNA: TGTGCCAGCAGGTACGGGGCTAACTATGGCTACACCTTC

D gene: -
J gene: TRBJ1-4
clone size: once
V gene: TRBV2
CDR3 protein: CASGGGTWGEKLFF
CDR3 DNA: TGTGCCAGCGGGGGGGGGACATGGGGTGAAAAACTGTTTTTT

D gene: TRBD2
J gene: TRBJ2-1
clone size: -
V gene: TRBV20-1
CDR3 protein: CSAQTSGDNEQFF
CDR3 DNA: TGCAGTGCTCAGACTAGCGGCGACAATGAGCAGTTCTTC

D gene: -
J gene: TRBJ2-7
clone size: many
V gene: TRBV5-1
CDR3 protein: CASSGGREQYF
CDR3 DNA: TGCGCCAGCAGCGGGGGTAGAGAGCAGTACTTC

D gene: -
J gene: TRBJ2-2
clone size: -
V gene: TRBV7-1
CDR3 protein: CASSSLAFRGGTGELFF
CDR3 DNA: TGTGCCAGCAGCTCACTGGCCTTCAGGGGTGGCACCGGGGAGCTGTTTTTT

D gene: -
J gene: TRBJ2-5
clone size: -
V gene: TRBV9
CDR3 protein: CASSIRDGQETQYF
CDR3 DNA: TGTGCCAGCAGCATCCGGGACGGCCAAGAGACCCAGTACTTC

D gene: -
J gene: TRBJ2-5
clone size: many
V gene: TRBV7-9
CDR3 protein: CASSLRTVIAYETQYF
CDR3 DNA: TGTGCCAGCAGCTTACGGACCGTGATCGCTTACGAGACCCAGTACTTC

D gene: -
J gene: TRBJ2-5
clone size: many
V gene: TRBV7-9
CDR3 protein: CASSLGASNQETQYF
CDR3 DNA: TGTGCCAGCAGCTTAGGGGCGAGTAATCAAGAGACCCAGTACTTC

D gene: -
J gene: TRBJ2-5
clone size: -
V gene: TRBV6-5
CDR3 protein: CASSYGGYVEETQYF
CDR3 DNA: TGTGCCAGCAGTTACGGGGGATATGTAGAAGAGACCCAGTACTTC

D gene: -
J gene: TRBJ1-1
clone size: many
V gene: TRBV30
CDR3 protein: CACWEQGRSCVF
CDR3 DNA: TGTGCCTGTTGGGAGCAAGGACGGTCTTGTGTCTTT

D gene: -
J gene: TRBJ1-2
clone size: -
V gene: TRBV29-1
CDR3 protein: CSVDTGTSYGYTF
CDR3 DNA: TGCAGCGTTGACACAGGGACCAGCTATGGCTACACCTTC

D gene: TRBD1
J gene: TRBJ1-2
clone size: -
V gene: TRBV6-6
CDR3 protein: CASSPRQGFYGYTF
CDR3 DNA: TGTGCCAGCAGTCCAAGACAGGGCTTCTATGGCTACACCTTC

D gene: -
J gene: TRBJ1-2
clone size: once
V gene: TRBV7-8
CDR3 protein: CASSIYLCSAPRGGGYTF
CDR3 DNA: -

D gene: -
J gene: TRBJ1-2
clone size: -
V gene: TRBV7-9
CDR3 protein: CASSFGGSSGNTF
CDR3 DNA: TGTGCCAGCAGCTTTGGAGGGAGTAGTGGAAACACCTTC

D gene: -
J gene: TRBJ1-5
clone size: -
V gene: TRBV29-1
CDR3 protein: CSVGEGGGQPQHF
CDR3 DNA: TGCAGCGTCGGGGAGGGTGGCGGGCAGCCCCAGCATTTT

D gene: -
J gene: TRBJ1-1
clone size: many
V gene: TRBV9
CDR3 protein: CASSVGIGITEAFF
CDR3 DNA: TGTGCCAGCAGCGTTGGGATTGGAATCACTGAAGCTTTCTTT

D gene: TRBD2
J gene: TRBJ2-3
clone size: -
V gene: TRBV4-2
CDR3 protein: CASSHNIAGGTDTQYF
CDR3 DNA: TGTGCCAGCAGCCACAACATAGCGGGAGGAACAGATACGCAGTATTTT

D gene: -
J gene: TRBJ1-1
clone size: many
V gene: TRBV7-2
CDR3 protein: CASSRWTGRTEAFF
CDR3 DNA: TGTGCCAGCAGCCGTTGGACCGGGAGGACTGAAGCTTTCTTT

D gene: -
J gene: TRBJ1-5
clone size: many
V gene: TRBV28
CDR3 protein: CASSLVQGYSNQPQHF
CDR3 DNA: TGTGCCAGCAGTTTGGTTCAGGGTTACAGCAATCAGCCCCAGCATTTT

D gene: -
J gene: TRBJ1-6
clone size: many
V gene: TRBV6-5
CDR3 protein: CASSYDQRRDSPLHF
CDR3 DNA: TGTGCCAGCAGTTATGACCAGCGGCGGGATTCACCCCTCCACTTT

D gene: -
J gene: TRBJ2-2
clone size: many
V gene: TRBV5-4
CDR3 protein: CASRNLGQDTGELFF
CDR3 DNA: TGTGCCAGCAGAAACTTAGGGCAGGACACCGGGGAGCTGTTTTTT

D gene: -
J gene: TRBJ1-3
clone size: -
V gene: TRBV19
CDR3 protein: CASSTDSYAEAGNTIYF
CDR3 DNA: TGTGCCAGTAGTACAGACAGTTATGCTGAAGCTGGAAACACCATATATTTT

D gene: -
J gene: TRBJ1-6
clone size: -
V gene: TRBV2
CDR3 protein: CASSEGEDSPLHF
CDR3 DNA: TGTGCCAGCAGTGAAGGCGAGGATTCACCCCTCCACTTT

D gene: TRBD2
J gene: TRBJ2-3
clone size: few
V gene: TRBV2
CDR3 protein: CASKASGSSDTQYF
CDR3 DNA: TGTGCCAGCAAGGCTAGCGGGAGTTCAGATACGCAGTATTTT

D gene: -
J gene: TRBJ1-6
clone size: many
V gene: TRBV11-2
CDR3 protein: CASSLFAGVNSPLHF
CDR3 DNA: TGTGCCAGCAGCTTATTTGCAGGGGTCAATTCACCCCTCCACTTT

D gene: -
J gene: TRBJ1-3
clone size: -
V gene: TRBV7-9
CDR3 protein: CASLPRVGNTIYF
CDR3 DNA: TGTGCCAGCCTTCCCAGGGTTGGAAACACCATATATTTT

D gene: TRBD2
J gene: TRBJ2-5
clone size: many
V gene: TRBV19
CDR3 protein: CATTTSGPTKTQYF
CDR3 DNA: TGTGCCACCACGACTAGCGGCCCGACCAAGACCCAGTACTTC

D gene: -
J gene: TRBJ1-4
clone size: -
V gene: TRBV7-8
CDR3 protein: CASSLSSAGRKLFF
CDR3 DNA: TGTGCCAGCAGCTTAAGTAGCGCAGGGCGAAAACTGTTTTTT

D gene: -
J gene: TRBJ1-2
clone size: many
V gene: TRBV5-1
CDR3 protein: CASSLAEFGPSIRTF
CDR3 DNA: TGCGCCAGCAGCTTGGCCGAGTTCGGTCCCTCCATCCGCACCTTC

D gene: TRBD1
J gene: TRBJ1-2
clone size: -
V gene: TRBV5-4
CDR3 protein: CASSLGDRPSYGYTF
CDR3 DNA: TGTGCCAGCAGCTTGGGGGACAGACCCAGCTATGGCTACACCTTC

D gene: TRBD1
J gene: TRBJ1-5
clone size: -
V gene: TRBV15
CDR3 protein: CATVRGGGWLHSNQPQHF
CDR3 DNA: TGTGCCACGGTCAGGGGGGGGGGTTGGCTTCATAGCAATCAGCCCCAGCATTTT

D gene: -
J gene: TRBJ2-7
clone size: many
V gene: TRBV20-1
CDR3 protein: CSARDGGGGWMSYEQYF
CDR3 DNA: TGCAGTGCTAGAGATGGGGGAGGGGGTTGGATGTCCTACGAGCAGTACTTC

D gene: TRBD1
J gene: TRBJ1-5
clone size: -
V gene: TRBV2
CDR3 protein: CASAWAGQGGQPQHF
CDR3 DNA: TGTGCCAGCGCCTGGGCGGGACAGGGTGGGCAGCCCCAGCATTTT

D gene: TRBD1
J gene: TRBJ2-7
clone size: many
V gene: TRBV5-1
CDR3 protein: CATRTGGDSYEQYF
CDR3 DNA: TGCGCCACCCGGACAGGGGGCGACTCCTACGAGCAGTACTTC